Following are 10 T cell receptor beta chains from one sample sequenced in a study of neurological immune-mediated disorders. TCRdb called the 5' RACE reads again in MiXCR, with one record for every CDR3 protein. The table includes tens of thousands of distinct CDR3 sequences, roughly 3.2% detected once. Sequenced input: PBMCs. Source of these receptors: a woman aged 45-59 years with multiple sclerosis.

This clonotype was detected many times. The chain uses TRBV20-1 and TRBJ2-2; D perhaps matches TRBD2 (5 bases). CDR3 length: 15 amino acids. V was pared by 6 bases and J by 2 bases, with 16 bases between. Looked up from germline, CDR1 is DFQATT and CDR2 is SNEGSKA (reference sequence). CDR3 residues: CSATVTRGNTGELFF. CDR3 bases: TGCAGTGCAACGGTTACTAGAGGAAACACCGGGGAGCTGTTTTTT.

This clonotype was detected many times. This chain uses TRBV20-1 with TRBJ2-7, with 12 bases fitting TRBD2. The CDR3 is made up of 15 amino acids. Trimming at V came to 3 bases and at J to 6 bases, leaving 9 bases not matched to a gene. Germline V CDR1 and CDR2: DFQATT, SNEGSKA (reference sequence). CDR3 region: CSARETSGRRGEQYF. The CDR3 bases are TGCAGTGCTAGGGAGACTAGCGGGAGAAGAGGCGAGCAGTACTTC.

The sample holds a few counts of this clonotype. This may be a read error, as it is one base from a much larger clone. The rearrangement uses TRBV5-1 and TRBJ2-6; no definite D call. This CDR3 region has 16 residues. The germline gives CDR1 SGHRS, CDR2 YFSETQ. DNA for the CDR3: TGCGCCAGCAGCTTGTATACAACCTCTGGGGACAACGTCCTGACTTTC. It encodes CASSLYTTSGDNVLTF.

In its sample, this clonotype was seen many times. The V call is TRBV7-2, the J call TRBJ2-3; unclear D gene. The CDR3 runs 15 residues. The ends were cut back, 2 bases at V and 2 bases at J, with 11 bases in the middle. CDR1 and CDR2 from the germline V gene are SGHTA and FQGNSA. Written as DNA, the CDR3 is TGTGCCAGCAGCTTACTCAGGCGAACCACAGATACGCAGTATTTT. This gives the protein CASSLLRRTTDTQYF.

In this sample, this clonotype turned up many times. The gene calls are TRBV5-1 and TRBJ2-1, with 11 bases lining up with TRBD2. This CDR3 has 17 amino acids. Germline V gene data show CDR1 as SGHRS and CDR2 as YFSETQ. V was clipped by 6 bases and J by 4 bases; unmatched bases: 12. The CDR3 here is CASTIARLAGGYNEQFF. CDR3 bases: TGCGCCAGCACCATAGCCAGGCTAGCGGGGGGATACAATGAGCAGTTCTTC.

This clonotype was picked up many times. J is TRBJ1-2 and V is TRBV7-9, with 10 nucleotides matching TRBD1. The length of the CDR3 is 16 residues. With V trimmed by 4 bases and J by 2 bases, 7 bases remained unmatched. Germline V gene data show CDR1 as SEHNR and CDR2 as FQNEAQ (reference sequence). CDR3 coding DNA: TGTGCCAGCAGCTCTAGAGACAGGGGGCCCAACTATGGCTACACCTTC. The encoded protein is CASSSRDRGPNYGYTF.

In this sample, this clonotype turned up many times. This chain links TRBV5-8 with TRBJ1-1; D is undetermined. The CDR3 totals 15 residues. The germline V and J ends were trimmed by 3 bases and 1 base, with 13 bases remaining between them. Per germline, CDR1 SGHTS and CDR2 YDEGEE. Written as DNA, the CDR3 is TGTGCCAGCAGCTACCTGAGGGTGGCGAACACTGAAGCTTTCTTT. The encoded protein is CASSYLRVANTEAFF.

The sample holds many counts of this clonotype. Without the conserved terminal phenylalanine or tryptophan, this CDR3 likely stems from a read error. This chain connects TRBV14 to TRBJ2-4; 10 bases line up with TRBD1. With V trimmed by 2 bases and J by 6 bases, 4 bases remained unmatched. The CDR3 totals 15 residues. Germline values: CDR1 SGHDN, CDR2 FVKESK. The CDR3 DNA is TGTGCCAGCAGCCAACTCGGGACAGGGGCAAACATTCAGTACAAC. Translated, it gives CASSQLGTGANIQYN.

This clonotype has a count of ten or more. The gene calls are TRBV7-7 and TRBJ2-3, with TRBD1 matching over 8 bases. The CDR3 has 13 amino acids. Germline values: CDR1 SSHAT, CDR2 FNYEAQ (reference sequence). The chain's CDR3 is CASAGGPTDTQYF. The CDR3 DNA reads as TGTGCTAGCGCAGGGGGCCCCACAGATACGCAGTATTTT.

This clonotype was seen many times. The CDR3 reads CASSVDRDNEQYF. For the CDR3, the DNA is TGTGCCAGCAGCGTAGACAGGGACAACGAGCAGTACTTC. The rearrangement links TRBV9 to TRBJ2-7, with D possibly matching TRBD1 (6 bases). Germline V lookup: CDR1 SGDLS, CDR2 YYNGEE. Trimming shortened V by 0 bases and J by 5 bases, and 9 bases separated the two germline ends. The CDR3 loop spans 13 amino acids.